A selection of T cell receptor beta chains follows, all from one sample in a study of CD8+ T cells in alopecia areata. TCRdb keeps only in-frame clones here, not all; method: immunoSEQ multiplex PCR. This table holds roughly 60,000 clones, roughly 45% found once. The sample consisted of NKG2D-low CD8+ T cells sorted from blood. All receptors come from a human donor with alopecia areata. The CDR3 runs from the conserved cysteine through the conserved F or W. A D gene is named only where the DNA matches it firmly. Not all rows give a size; the values are once, few, many and, for expanded clones, a class.

d_call: NA; clone_size: NA; v_call: TRBV13; j_call: TRBJ2-2; cdr3_nt: TGTGCCAGCAGCTTAAACCCCGGTGCCACCGGGGAGCTGTTTTTT; cdr3_aa: CASSLNPGATGELFF
d_call: NA; clone_size: few; v_call: TRBV19; j_call: TRBJ2-2; cdr3_nt: TGTGCCAGTAGCTTCGGAGCGAACACCGGGGAGCTGTTTTTT; cdr3_aa: CASSFGANTGELFF
d_call: NA; clone_size: NA; v_call: TRBV30; j_call: TRBJ2-5; cdr3_nt: TGTGCCTGGATTCTACAAGAGACCCAGTACTTC; cdr3_aa: CAWILQETQYF
d_call: TRBD1; clone_size: NA; v_call: TRBV11-2; j_call: TRBJ1-1; cdr3_nt: TGTGCCAGCAGCTTACGACAGGGTTCGGGGACTGAAGCTTTCTTT; cdr3_aa: CASSLRQGSGTEAFF
d_call: TRBD1; clone_size: few; v_call: TRBV18; j_call: TRBJ2-3; cdr3_nt: TGTGCCAGCTCACCCTCCCCAGGACAGGGCGCAGATACGCAGTATTTT; cdr3_aa: CASSPSPGQGADTQYF
d_call: NA; clone_size: few; v_call: TRBV7-9; j_call: TRBJ2-7; cdr3_nt: TGTGCCAGCAGCCTCGGGGGGCCCTACGAGCAGTACTTC; cdr3_aa: CASSLGGPYEQYF
d_call: NA; clone_size: NA; v_call: TRBV10-3; j_call: TRBJ1-1; cdr3_nt: TGTGCCATCCGTATGAACACTGAAGCTTTCTTT; cdr3_aa: CAIRMNTEAFF
d_call: NA; clone_size: once; v_call: TRBV27; j_call: TRBJ1-1; cdr3_nt: TGTGCCGCGAGGCCGATTGATGTGAACACTGAAGCTTTCTTT; cdr3_aa: CAARPIDVNTEAFF
d_call: NA; clone_size: once; v_call: TRBV4-1; j_call: TRBJ1-1; cdr3_nt: TGCGCCAGCAGCCAAGACAGGAGGGCTGAAGCTTTCTTT; cdr3_aa: CASSQDRRAEAFF
d_call: NA; clone_size: NA; v_call: TRBV5-1; j_call: TRBJ2-1; cdr3_nt: TGCGCCAGCAAAGGTTGCTACAATGAGCAGTTCTTC; cdr3_aa: CASKGCYNEQFF
d_call: NA; clone_size: few; v_call: TRBV7-9; j_call: TRBJ1-1; cdr3_nt: TGTGCCAGCAGCTCCTACCGGACACAGAACACTGAAGCTTTCTTT; cdr3_aa: CASSSYRTQNTEAFF
d_call: NA; clone_size: few; v_call: TRBV6-4; j_call: TRBJ2-2; cdr3_nt: TGTGCCAGCAGTGTGTCACAGGAGCTCGGGGAGCTGTTTTTT; cdr3_aa: CASSVSQELGELFF
d_call: NA; clone_size: few; v_call: TRBV18; j_call: TRBJ2-2; cdr3_nt: TGTGCCAGCTCACCACCTGGACGCCGCAGGTCGAACACCGGGGAGCTGTTTTTT; cdr3_aa: CASSPPGRRRSNTGELFF
d_call: TRBD1; clone_size: few; v_call: TRBV29-1; j_call: TRBJ2-1; cdr3_nt: TGCAGCGCCGTGGGACAGGGATTCTACAATGAGCAGTTCTTC; cdr3_aa: CSAVGQGFYNEQFF
d_call: NA; clone_size: NA; v_call: TRBV5-6; j_call: TRBJ2-1; cdr3_nt: TGTGCCAGCAGCTTGGGAGCGGGTTACTACAATGAGCAGTTCTTC; cdr3_aa: CASSLGAGYYNEQFF
d_call: NA; clone_size: NA; v_call: TRBV20-1; j_call: TRBJ2-1; cdr3_nt: TGCAGCCCGTCTTCCGTCAATGAGCAGTTCTTC; cdr3_aa: CSPSSVNEQFF
d_call: NA; clone_size: few; v_call: TRBV19; j_call: TRBJ2-1; cdr3_nt: TGTGCCTGGCAGCGAAGCAATGAGCAGTTCTTC; cdr3_aa: CAWQRSNEQFF
d_call: TRBD2; clone_size: NA; v_call: TRBV29-1; j_call: TRBJ2-6; cdr3_nt: TGCAGCGCCGCACCGGGACTAGCTGGGGCCAACGTCCTGACTTTC; cdr3_aa: CSAAPGLAGANVLTF
d_call: TRBD1; clone_size: NA; v_call: TRBV30; j_call: TRBJ1-2; cdr3_nt: TGTGCCTGGAGTGACAAGGGACAGTACTATGGCTACACCTTC; cdr3_aa: CAWSDKGQYYGYTF
d_call: NA; clone_size: few; v_call: TRBV28; j_call: TRBJ2-5; cdr3_nt: TGTGCCACGGAACTCAGGTCCCTCCAAGAGACCCAGTACTTC; cdr3_aa: CATELRSLQETQYF
d_call: NA; clone_size: NA; v_call: TRBV6-6; j_call: TRBJ1-5; cdr3_nt: TGTGCCAGCAGTTTAATCAGCAATCAGCCCCAGCATTTT; cdr3_aa: CASSLISNQPQHF
d_call: NA; clone_size: NA; v_call: TRBV5-6; j_call: TRBJ1-2; cdr3_nt: TGTGCCAGCAGCTTGCCGGGGGAATTCGGTGGCTACACCTTC; cdr3_aa: CASSLPGEFGGYTF
d_call: NA; clone_size: NA; v_call: TRBV27; j_call: TRBJ2-2; cdr3_nt: TGTGCCAGCACCGATTCAGGGGAAGTGACCGGGGAGCTGTTTTTT; cdr3_aa: CASTDSGEVTGELFF
d_call: NA; clone_size: NA; v_call: TRBV29-1; j_call: TRBJ1-2; cdr3_nt: TGCAGCGTTGGTAAGGCAAACTATGGCTACACCTTC; cdr3_aa: CSVGKANYGYTF
d_call: TRBD1; clone_size: few; v_call: TRBV4-2; j_call: TRBJ2-7; cdr3_nt: TGTGCCAGCAGCCTTGGGACAGGGAACTACGAGCAGTACTTC; cdr3_aa: CASSLGTGNYEQYF
d_call: NA; clone_size: NA; v_call: TRBV7-8; j_call: TRBJ2-1; cdr3_nt: TGTGCCAGCAGCCAGGCTTGGCGGTTACCCTACAATGAGCAGTTCTTC; cdr3_aa: CASSQAWRLPYNEQFF
d_call: NA; clone_size: few; v_call: TRBV29-1; j_call: TRBJ2-7; cdr3_nt: TGCAGCGCCATGGGTGGGGAAACCTACGAGCAGTACTTC; cdr3_aa: CSAMGGETYEQYF
d_call: NA; clone_size: few; v_call: TRBV7-2; j_call: TRBJ2-2; cdr3_nt: TGTGCCAGCACCGAGCGGAACACCGGGGAGCTGTTTTTT; cdr3_aa: CASTERNTGELFF
d_call: TRBD2; clone_size: few; v_call: TRBV4-3; j_call: TRBJ2-1; cdr3_nt: TGCGCCAGCAGCCACGAGCGGGAGACCTACAATGAGCAGTTCTTC; cdr3_aa: CASSHERETYNEQFF
d_call: NA; clone_size: NA; v_call: TRBV27; j_call: TRBJ2-7; cdr3_nt: TGTGCCAGCAGTGTAATCAGCTCCTACGAGCAGTACTTC; cdr3_aa: CASSVISSYEQYF
d_call: NA; clone_size: NA; v_call: TRBV7-2; j_call: TRBJ2-1; cdr3_nt: TGTGCCAGCAGCTTATGGGGGAGTGGGGGCAATGAGCAGTTCTTC; cdr3_aa: CASSLWGSGGNEQFF
d_call: NA; clone_size: NA; v_call: TRBV27; j_call: TRBJ2-7; cdr3_nt: TGTGCCAGCAGCCAAGGTCCCGTCCACGAGCAGTACTTC; cdr3_aa: CASSQGPVHEQYF
d_call: NA; clone_size: once; v_call: TRBV29-1; j_call: TRBJ1-2; cdr3_nt: TGCAGCGTTGAATCAGGGAACTATGGCTACACCTTC; cdr3_aa: CSVESGNYGYTF
d_call: NA; clone_size: NA; v_call: TRBV7-8; j_call: TRBJ1-1; cdr3_nt: TGTGCCAACGTCCCCCTCGGTGGCGGGGACACTGAAGCTTTCTTT; cdr3_aa: CANVPLGGGDTEAFF
d_call: NA; clone_size: NA; v_call: TRBV7-8; j_call: TRBJ2-3; cdr3_nt: TGTGCCAGCAGCTCAGAGACCAGGACTTCAGATACGCAGTATTTT; cdr3_aa: CASSSETRTSDTQYF
d_call: TRBD2; clone_size: few; v_call: TRBV29-1; j_call: TRBJ2-1; cdr3_nt: TGCAGCGTTGAAGGTTCGGCGGGAGGCTCCTACAATGAGCAGTTCTTC; cdr3_aa: CSVEGSAGGSYNEQFF
d_call: TRBD2; clone_size: NA; v_call: TRBV7-9; j_call: TRBJ2-1; cdr3_nt: TGTGCCAGCAGCTCCCGACTAGCGGGAGGGCCCAGGGAGCAGTTCTTC; cdr3_aa: CASSSRLAGGPREQFF
d_call: NA; clone_size: few; v_call: TRBV29-1; j_call: TRBJ2-6; cdr3_nt: TGCAGCGTCTGGGCGGTTCTTGGGGCCAACGTCCTGACTTTC; cdr3_aa: CSVWAVLGANVLTF
d_call: NA; clone_size: NA; v_call: TRBV29-1; j_call: TRBJ1-2; cdr3_nt: TGCAGCGTTGAAGATGGGGTTTCCTATGGCTACACCTTC; cdr3_aa: CSVEDGVSYGYTF
d_call: NA; clone_size: NA; v_call: TRBV4-1; j_call: TRBJ2-2; cdr3_nt: TGCGCCAGCAGCCAAGCGTTGGCCGGGGAGCTGTTTTTT; cdr3_aa: CASSQALAGELFF
d_call: TRBD1; clone_size: few; v_call: TRBV29-1; j_call: TRBJ1-1; cdr3_nt: TGCAGCGTTGTAAGGACAGGGGACACTGAAGCTTTCTTT; cdr3_aa: CSVVRTGDTEAFF
d_call: TRBD2; clone_size: few; v_call: TRBV9; j_call: TRBJ2-1; cdr3_nt: TGTGCCAGCAACGCGGGAGGGCAGAATGAGCAGTTCTTC; cdr3_aa: CASNAGGQNEQFF
d_call: NA; clone_size: NA; v_call: TRBV16; j_call: TRBJ1-2; cdr3_nt: TGTGCCAGCAGCCCCGCAATAATTAACTATGGCTACACCTTC; cdr3_aa: CASSPAIINYGYTF
d_call: NA; clone_size: NA; v_call: TRBV5-4; j_call: TRBJ2-3; cdr3_nt: TGTGCCAGCAGCTTGTGGGGCACAGATACGCAGTATTTT; cdr3_aa: CASSLWGTDTQYF
d_call: NA; clone_size: NA; v_call: TRBV27; j_call: TRBJ1-2; cdr3_nt: TGTGCCAGCAGAGGGGTCCCGCACTTAGCTAACTATGGCTACACCTTC; cdr3_aa: CASRGVPHLANYGYTF